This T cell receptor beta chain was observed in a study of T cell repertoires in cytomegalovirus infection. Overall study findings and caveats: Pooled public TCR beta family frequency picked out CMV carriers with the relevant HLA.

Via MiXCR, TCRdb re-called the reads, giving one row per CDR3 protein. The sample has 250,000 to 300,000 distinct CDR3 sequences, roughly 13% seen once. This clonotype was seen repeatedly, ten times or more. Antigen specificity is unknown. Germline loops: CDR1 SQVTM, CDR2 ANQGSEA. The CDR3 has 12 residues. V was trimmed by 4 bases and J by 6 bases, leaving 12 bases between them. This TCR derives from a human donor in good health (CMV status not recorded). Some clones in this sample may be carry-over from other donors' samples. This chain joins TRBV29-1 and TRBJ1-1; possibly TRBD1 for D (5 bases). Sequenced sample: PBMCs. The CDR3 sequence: CSVVWSGAEAFF. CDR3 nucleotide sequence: TGCAGCGTTGTCTGGTCGGGGGCTGAAGCTTTCTTT.